The sequence of this TCR beta chain was determined in a study of blood T cells in healthy people across ages. In the case of this clonotype: Antigen: not known.

Study observations and caveats: While age rose, TCR beta diversity per million T cells dropped in a roughly linear way.

Primed by a sample-barcoded 5' primer and a J-beta primer mix, a second PCR proceeded for about 7 to 11 cycles. Using its own MiXCR run on the 5' RACE reads, TCRdb lists one record per CDR3 protein. The sample shows some 800,000 distinct CDR3 sequences, approximately 48% of them seen only once. The CDR3 loop spans 14 amino acids. Trimming took 1 base from V and 10 from J, leaving 14 bases between them. CDR1 and CDR2 (germline): LNHNV, YYDKDF (reference sequence). This clonotype originated in a man in his sixties in good health. Material: blood. The rearrangement uses TRBV15 and TRBJ2-1, with D uncertain. CDR3 sequence reads: CATSRVLEFGEQFF. The CDR3 DNA sequence: TGTGCCACCAGCAGAGTCCTGGAGTTTGGGGAGCAGTTCTTC.